A selection of T cell receptor beta chains follows, all from one sample in a study of cytomegalovirus exposure and HLA in healthy donors. The assay was immunoSEQ multiplex PCR, and TCRdb's table has in-frame clones only and misses some. The data hold approximately 55,000 clones, with around 81% observed a single time. The sample comprised PBMCs. All receptors come from a boy aged 5 to 17 in good health and CMV-seropositive. CDR3s include the opening cysteine and the closing phenylalanine or tryptophan. The D gene is left open where the match is weak. Clone sizes are given selectively: once, few, many, or a class where the clone is expanded.

J: TRBJ1-1
V: TRBV4-1
D: .
size: .
CDR3: CASSQDARELRDPEAFF
DNA: TGCGCCAGCAGCCAAGACGCGAGGGAGTTACGAGACCCTGAAGCTTTCTTT

J: TRBJ1-1
V: TRBV4-1
D: TRBD1
size: .
CDR3: CASSSYSGTGITEAFF
DNA: TGCGCCAGCAGCTCATACTCCGGGACAGGAATAACTGAAGCTTTCTTT

J: TRBJ1-5
V: TRBV15
D: TRBD1
size: .
CDR3: CATSRDRTGRNQPQHF
DNA: TGTGCCACCAGCAGAGATCGGACAGGTCGTAATCAGCCCCAGCATTTT

J: TRBJ1-1
V: TRBV9
D: TRBD1
size: .
CDR3: CASSLGTVGTEAFF
DNA: TGTGCCAGCAGCCTCGGGACAGTGGGCACTGAAGCTTTCTTT

J: TRBJ2-7
V: TRBV13
D: .
size: .
CDR3: CASSLGGEQYF
DNA: TGTGCCAGCAGCCTCGGGGGAGAGCAGTACTTC

J: TRBJ1-2
V: TRBV4-1
D: .
size: .
CDR3: CASSQDNRLGYTF
DNA: TGCGCCAGCAGCCAAGATAACAGGCTAGGCTACACCTTC

J: TRBJ1-6
V: TRBV7-2
D: .
size: .
CDR3: CARQFFDPKANSPLHF
DNA: TGTGCCAGACAGTTCTTCGACCCAAAAGCTAATTCACCCCTCCACTTT

J: TRBJ2-4
V: TRBV2
D: .
size: once
CDR3: CASGGRIQYF
DNA: TGTGCCAGCGGAGGTCGTATTCAGTACTTC

J: TRBJ2-7
V: TRBV5-4
D: TRBD1
size: .
CDR3: CASSPGTGGRGEQYF
DNA: TGTGCCAGCAGCCCCGGGACAGGCGGAAGGGGCGAGCAGTACTTC

J: TRBJ1-5
V: TRBV6-1
D: .
size: .
CDR3: CASIREGYSNQPQHF
DNA: TGTGCCAGCATCAGGGAGGGATATAGCAATCAGCCCCAGCATTTT

J: TRBJ2-3
V: TRBV9
D: .
size: .
CDR3: CASSAQPSSDTQYF
DNA: TGTGCCAGCAGCGCCCAACCTAGCTCAGATACGCAGTATTTT

J: TRBJ1-1
V: TRBV6-1
D: .
size: few
CDR3: CASSEEQGYETEAFF
DNA: TGTGCCAGCAGTGAGGAACAGGGTTATGAGACTGAAGCTTTCTTT

J: TRBJ2-5
V: TRBV29-1
D: .
size: .
CDR3: CSVEDKVGETQYF
DNA: TGCAGCGTTGAAGATAAAGTCGGAGAGACCCAGTACTTC

J: TRBJ2-2
V: TRBV27
D: .
size: .
CDR3: CASSGGKLAGELFF
DNA: TGTGCCAGCAGTGGGGGGAAATTGGCCGGGGAGCTGTTTTTT

J: TRBJ2-2
V: TRBV27
D: TRBD1
size: .
CDR3: CASSGQVAGELFF
DNA: TGTGCCAGCAGTGGACAGGTCGCCGGGGAGCTGTTTTTT

J: TRBJ1-5
V: TRBV6-4
D: .
size: .
CDR3: CASSEGRGQPQHF
DNA: TGTGCCAGCAGTGAGGGCCGGGGGCAGCCCCAGCATTTT

J: TRBJ1-2
V: TRBV6-1
D: TRBD1
size: .
CDR3: CASNTPGQGIGYTF
DNA: TGTGCCAGCAATACGCCGGGACAGGGGATCGGCTACACCTTC

J: TRBJ2-1
V: TRBV6-6
D: .
size: .
CDR3: CASSYSNGGEQFF
DNA: TGTGCCAGCAGTTACTCGAACGGAGGTGAGCAGTTCTTC

J: TRBJ2-4
V: TRBV4-2
D: .
size: .
CDR3: CASSQGVREKNIQYF
DNA: TGTGCCAGCAGCCAAGGCGTCAGGGAAAAAAACATTCAGTACTTC

J: TRBJ2-1
V: TRBV7-2
D: TRBD2
size: .
CDR3: CASSFERGVYEQFF
DNA: TGTGCCAGCAGCTTCGAGCGGGGGGTGTACGAGCAGTTCTTC

J: TRBJ2-7
V: TRBV6-6
D: TRBD1
size: .
CDR3: CASGSRGLYEQYF
DNA: TGTGCCAGCGGGTCCAGGGGGCTTTACGAGCAGTACTTC

J: TRBJ1-5
V: TRBV10-3
D: TRBD1
size: .
CDR3: CAISMTGPDSNQPQHF
DNA: TGTGCCATCAGCATGACAGGGCCAGATAGCAATCAGCCCCAGCATTTT

J: TRBJ1-2
V: TRBV9
D: TRBD1
size: .
CDR3: CASSGLYGTGNGYTF
DNA: TGTGCCAGCAGCGGTTTATACGGGACAGGGAATGGCTACACCTTC

J: TRBJ2-2
V: TRBV5-4
D: .
size: .
CDR3: CASSTRQGGTGELFF
DNA: TGTGCCAGCAGCACCAGACAGGGAGGCACCGGGGAGCTGTTTTTT

J: TRBJ2-3
V: TRBV27
D: .
size: .
CDR3: CASSYGGTSTDTQYF
DNA: TGTGCCAGCAGTTACGGGGGTACTAGCACAGATACGCAGTATTTT

J: TRBJ2-3
V: TRBV12-5
D: .
size: few
CDR3: CASGFLLGGFSDTQYF
DNA: TGTGCTAGTGGTTTTCTCCTCGGGGGTTTCTCAGATACGCAGTATTTT

J: TRBJ2-5
V: TRBV5-6
D: .
size: .
CDR3: CASSFGGEETQYF
DNA: TGTGCCAGCAGCTTTGGGGGCGAAGAGACCCAGTACTTC

J: TRBJ1-1
V: TRBV5-4
D: .
size: .
CDR3: CASSSGASNTEAFF
DNA: TGTGCCAGCAGCTCAGGGGCCTCGAACACTGAAGCTTTCTTT

J: TRBJ2-5
V: TRBV4-2
D: .
size: .
CDR3: CASSPSEAYQETQYF
DNA: TGTGCCAGCAGCCCATCAGAGGCGTACCAAGAGACCCAGTACTTC

J: TRBJ2-7
V: TRBV6-1
D: TRBD1
size: .
CDR3: CASRQGSVYEQYF
DNA: TGTGCCAGCAGACAGGGGAGTGTATACGAGCAGTACTTC

J: TRBJ1-3
V: TRBV27
D: .
size: .
CDR3: CASSSSPGNTIYF
DNA: TGTGCCAGCAGTTCAAGCCCTGGAAACACCATATATTTT

J: TRBJ1-1
V: TRBV5-4
D: .
size: .
CDR3: CASSLGWEIEAFF
DNA: TGTGCCAGCAGCTTGGGTTGGGAGATTGAAGCTTTCTTT